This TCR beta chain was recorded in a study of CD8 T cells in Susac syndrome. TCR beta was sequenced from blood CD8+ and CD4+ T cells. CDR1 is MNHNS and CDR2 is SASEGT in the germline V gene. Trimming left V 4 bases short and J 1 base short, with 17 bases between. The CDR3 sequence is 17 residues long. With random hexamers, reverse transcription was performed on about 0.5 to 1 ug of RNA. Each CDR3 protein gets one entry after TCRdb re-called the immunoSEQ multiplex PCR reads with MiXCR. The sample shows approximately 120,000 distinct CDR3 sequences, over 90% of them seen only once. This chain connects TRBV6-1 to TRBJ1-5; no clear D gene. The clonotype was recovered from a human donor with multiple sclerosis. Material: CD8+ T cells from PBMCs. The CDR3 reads CASSASGTVYSNQPQHF. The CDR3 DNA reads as TGTGCCAGCAGTGCCTCGGGAACAGTGTACAGCAATCAGCCCCAGCATTTT.